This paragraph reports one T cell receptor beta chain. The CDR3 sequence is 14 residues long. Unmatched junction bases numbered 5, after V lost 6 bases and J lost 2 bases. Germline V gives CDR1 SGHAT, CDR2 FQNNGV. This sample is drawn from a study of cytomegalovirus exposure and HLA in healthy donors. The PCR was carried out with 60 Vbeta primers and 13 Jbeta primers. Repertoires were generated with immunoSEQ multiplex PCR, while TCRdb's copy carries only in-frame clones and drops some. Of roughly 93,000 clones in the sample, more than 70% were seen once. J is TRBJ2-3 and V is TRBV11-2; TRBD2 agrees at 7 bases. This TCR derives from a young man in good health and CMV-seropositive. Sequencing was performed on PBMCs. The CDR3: CASRPAGVTDTQYF. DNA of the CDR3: TGTGCCAGCAGGCCGGCGGGGGTCACAGATACGCAGTATTTT.